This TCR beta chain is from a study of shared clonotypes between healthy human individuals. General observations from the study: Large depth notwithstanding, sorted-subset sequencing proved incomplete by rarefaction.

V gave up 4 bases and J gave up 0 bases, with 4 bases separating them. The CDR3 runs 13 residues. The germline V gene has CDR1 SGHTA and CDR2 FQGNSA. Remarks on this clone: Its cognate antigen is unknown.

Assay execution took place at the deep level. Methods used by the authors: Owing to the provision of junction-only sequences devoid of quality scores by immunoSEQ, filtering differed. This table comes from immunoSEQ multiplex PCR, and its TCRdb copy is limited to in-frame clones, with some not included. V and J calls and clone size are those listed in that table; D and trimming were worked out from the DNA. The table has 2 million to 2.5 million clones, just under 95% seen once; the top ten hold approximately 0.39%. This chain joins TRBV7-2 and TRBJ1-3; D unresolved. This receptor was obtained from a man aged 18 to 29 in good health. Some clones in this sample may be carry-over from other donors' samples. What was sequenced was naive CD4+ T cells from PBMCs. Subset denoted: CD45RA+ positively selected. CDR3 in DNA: TGTGCCAGCAGCTATTTCTCTGGAAACACCATATATTTT. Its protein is CASSYFSGNTIYF.